This TCR beta chain was captured by sequencing in a study of identical twins. Study-wide results and caveats: Abundant beta clonotypes from cord blood had fewer insertions, unlike memory repertoires, which showed none. Invariant MAIT and iNKT cells could partly confound zero-insertion analyses. The analysis was cross-sectional rather than longitudinal within donors.

TCRdb reprocessed the 5' RACE reads with MiXCR, giving one entry per CDR3 protein. The table records approximately 500,000 distinct CDR3 sequences, 20% to 25% of them present only once. Trimming removed 0 bases at V and 5 bases at J, with 8 bases between. This CDR3 region has 13 residues. Germline lookup yields CDR1 MNHNY and CDR2 SVGAGI (reference sequence). All donors were healthy Caucasians. This clonotype was counted between two and nine times. Its antigen remains unknown. These data are also associated with another study on T cells expressing NK-cell markers.

V gene TRBV6-6 combines with J gene TRBJ2-7; D not resolved. Sequenced sample: CD4+ T cells sorted from blood. The TCR originated in a woman between 18 and 29 years old in good health. The CDR3 is CASSYSGPHEQYF. The CDR3 DNA follows: TGTGCCAGCAGTTACTCTGGGCCCCACGAGCAGTACTTC.